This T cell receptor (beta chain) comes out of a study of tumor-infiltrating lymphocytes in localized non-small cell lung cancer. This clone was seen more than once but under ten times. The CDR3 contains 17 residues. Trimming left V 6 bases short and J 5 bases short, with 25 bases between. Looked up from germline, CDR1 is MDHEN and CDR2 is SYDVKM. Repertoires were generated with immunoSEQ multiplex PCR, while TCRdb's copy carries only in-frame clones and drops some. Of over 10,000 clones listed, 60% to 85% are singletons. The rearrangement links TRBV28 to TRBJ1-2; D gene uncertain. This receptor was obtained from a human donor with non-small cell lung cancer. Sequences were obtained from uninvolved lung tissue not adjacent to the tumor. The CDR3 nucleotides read TGTGCCAGCAGGCCCGAGGGTGGAGGGAGGGCTGTGTATGGCTACACCTTC. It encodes CASRPEGGGRAVYGYTF.